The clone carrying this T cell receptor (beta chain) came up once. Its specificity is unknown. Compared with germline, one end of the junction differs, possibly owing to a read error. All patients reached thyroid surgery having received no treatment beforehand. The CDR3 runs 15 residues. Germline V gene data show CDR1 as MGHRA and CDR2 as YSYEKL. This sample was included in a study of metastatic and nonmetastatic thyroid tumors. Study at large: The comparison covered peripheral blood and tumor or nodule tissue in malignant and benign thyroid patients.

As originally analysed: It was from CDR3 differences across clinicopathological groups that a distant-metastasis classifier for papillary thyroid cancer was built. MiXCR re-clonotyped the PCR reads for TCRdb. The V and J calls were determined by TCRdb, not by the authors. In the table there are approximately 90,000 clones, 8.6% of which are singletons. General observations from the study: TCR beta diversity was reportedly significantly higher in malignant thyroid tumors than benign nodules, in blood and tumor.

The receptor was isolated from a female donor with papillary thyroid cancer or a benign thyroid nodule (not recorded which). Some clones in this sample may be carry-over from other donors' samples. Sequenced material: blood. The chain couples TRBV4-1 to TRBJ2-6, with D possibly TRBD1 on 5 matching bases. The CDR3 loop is CASSQVKTGANVLAF. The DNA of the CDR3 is TGCGCCAGCAGCCAAGTTAAGACTGGGGCCAACGTCCTGGCTTTC.